Listed here is a single T cell receptor beta chain. Its antigen is as yet unknown. The source of the sample is a study of CD8+ T cells in alopecia areata. RNA extraction was followed by reverse transcription into cDNA, which acted as the sequencing template. Profiled with immunoSEQ multiplex PCR; TCRdb holds only in-frame clones, not every one. The repertoire includes tens of thousands of clones, 55% of them detected once, and 40% sits in the top ten. Trimming stripped 2 bases from V and 8 bases from J, with 15 bases between. Germline CDR1 is PRHDT and CDR2 is FYEKMQ (reference sequence). The length of the CDR3 is 14 residues. General study results and limits: There were also resident alphabeta T cells of normal skin sequenced in scalp samples. Across lesional scalp, and particularly alopecia totalis/universalis, clonality surpassed that of normal scalp.

This sequence was found in a human donor with alopecia areata. Material for sequencing was NKG2D-high CD8+ T cells sorted from blood. The chain combines TRBV13 with TRBJ1-2, with D possibly TRBD1 on 6 matching bases. The CDR3 loop reads CASSLSLRGDGYTF. In DNA form, the CDR3 reads TGTGCCAGCAGCTTAAGCCTTAGGGGGGACGGCTACACCTTC.